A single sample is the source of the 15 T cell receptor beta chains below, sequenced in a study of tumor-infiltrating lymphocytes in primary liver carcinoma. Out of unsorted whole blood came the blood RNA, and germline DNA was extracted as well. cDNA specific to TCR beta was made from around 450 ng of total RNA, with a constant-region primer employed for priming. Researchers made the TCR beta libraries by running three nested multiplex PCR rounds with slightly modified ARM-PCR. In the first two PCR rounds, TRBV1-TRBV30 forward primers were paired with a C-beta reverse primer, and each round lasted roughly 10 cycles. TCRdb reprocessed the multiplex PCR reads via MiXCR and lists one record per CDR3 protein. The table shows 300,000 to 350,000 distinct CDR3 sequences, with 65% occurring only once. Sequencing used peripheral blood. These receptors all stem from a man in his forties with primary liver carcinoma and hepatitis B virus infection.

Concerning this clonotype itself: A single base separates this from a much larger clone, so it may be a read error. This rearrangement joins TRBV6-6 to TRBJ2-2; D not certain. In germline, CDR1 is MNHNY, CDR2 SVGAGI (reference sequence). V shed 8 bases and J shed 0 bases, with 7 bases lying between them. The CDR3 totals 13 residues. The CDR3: CASSCANTGELFF. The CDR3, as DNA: TGTGCCAGCTCCTGCGCGAACACCGGGGAGCTGTTTTTT.

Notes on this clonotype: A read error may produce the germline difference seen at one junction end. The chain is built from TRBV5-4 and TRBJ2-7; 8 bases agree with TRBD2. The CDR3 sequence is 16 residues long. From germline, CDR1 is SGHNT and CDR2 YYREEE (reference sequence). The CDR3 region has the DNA TGTGCCAGCAGCCCGGGACTAGTGGGAGGGAGCTACGAGGAGTACTTC. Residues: CASSPGLVGGSYEEYF.

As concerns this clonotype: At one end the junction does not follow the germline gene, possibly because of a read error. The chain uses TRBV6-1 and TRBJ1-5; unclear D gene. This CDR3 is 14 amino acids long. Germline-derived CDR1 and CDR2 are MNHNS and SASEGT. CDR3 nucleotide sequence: TGTGCCAGTAGTGGGGTACATCGCGATCAGCCCCAGCATTTT. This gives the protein CASSGVHRDQPQHF.

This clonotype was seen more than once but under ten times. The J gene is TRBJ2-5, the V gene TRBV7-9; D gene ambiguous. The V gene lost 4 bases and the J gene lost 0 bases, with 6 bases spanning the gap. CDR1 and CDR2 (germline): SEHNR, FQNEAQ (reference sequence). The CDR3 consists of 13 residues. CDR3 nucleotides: TGTGCCAGCAGCTCTAGGTACCAAGAGACCCAGTACTTC. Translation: CASSSRYQETQYF.

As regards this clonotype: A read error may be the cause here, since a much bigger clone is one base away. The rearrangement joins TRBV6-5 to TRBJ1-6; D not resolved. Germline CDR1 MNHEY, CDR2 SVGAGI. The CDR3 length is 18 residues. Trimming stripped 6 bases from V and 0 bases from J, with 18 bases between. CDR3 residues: CASRFHRPTLSYNSPLHF. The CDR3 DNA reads TGTGCCAGCAGATTCCACAGACCTACCCTCTCCTATAATTCACCCCTCCACTTT.

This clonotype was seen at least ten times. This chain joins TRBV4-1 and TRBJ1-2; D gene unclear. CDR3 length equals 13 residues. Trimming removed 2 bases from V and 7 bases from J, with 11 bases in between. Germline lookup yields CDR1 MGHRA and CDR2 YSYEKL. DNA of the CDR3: TGCGCCAGCAGCCAATTCGGCCTGCGTGGCTACACCTTC. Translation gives CASSQFGLRGYTF.

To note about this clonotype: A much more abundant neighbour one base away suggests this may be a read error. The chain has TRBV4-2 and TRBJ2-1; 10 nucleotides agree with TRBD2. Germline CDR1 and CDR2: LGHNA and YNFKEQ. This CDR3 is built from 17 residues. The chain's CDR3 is CASIQEAVAGGRNEQFF. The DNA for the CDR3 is TGCGCCAGCATCCAAGAAGCGGTAGCGGGAGGAAGGAATGAGCAGTTCTTC.

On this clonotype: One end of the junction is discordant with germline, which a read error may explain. CDR3 amino acids: CTSSLGAGWAVELFF. CDR3 nucleotide sequence: TGTACCAGCAGCTTGGGAGCGGGTTGGGCCGTGGAGCTGTTTTTT. The gene calls are TRBV11-2 and TRBJ2-2, with D possibly being TRBD2 (6 bases). CDR1 and CDR2 (germline): SGHAT, FQNNGV. The CDR3 has 15 amino acids.

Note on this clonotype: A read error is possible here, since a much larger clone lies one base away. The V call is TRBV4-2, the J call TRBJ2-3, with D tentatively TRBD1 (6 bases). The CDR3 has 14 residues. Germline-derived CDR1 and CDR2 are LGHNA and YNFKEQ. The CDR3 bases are TGTGCCAGCAGCCAGGACAGTTCCACAGATACGCGGTATTTT. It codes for CASSQDSSTDTRYF.

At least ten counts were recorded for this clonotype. The CDR3 sequence is CASSYNRDSYEQYF. The CDR3 DNA reads as TGTGCCAGCAGTTACAACAGGGACAGCTACGAGCAGTACTTC. The genes are TRBV6-2 or TRBV6-3 and TRBJ2-7; 7 bases are a match to TRBD1. V lost 2 bases, J lost 3 bases, and 4 bases stayed unmatched. This CDR3 is 14 amino acids long. Germline V gene data show CDR1 as MNHEY and CDR2 as SVGEGT.

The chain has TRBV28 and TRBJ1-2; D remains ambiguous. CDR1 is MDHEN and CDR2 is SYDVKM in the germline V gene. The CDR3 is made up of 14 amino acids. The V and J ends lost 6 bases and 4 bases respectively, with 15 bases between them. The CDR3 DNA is TGTGCCAGCAGACTAGTCCTCGAAGGCTATGGCTACACCTTC. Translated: CASRLVLEGYGYTF.

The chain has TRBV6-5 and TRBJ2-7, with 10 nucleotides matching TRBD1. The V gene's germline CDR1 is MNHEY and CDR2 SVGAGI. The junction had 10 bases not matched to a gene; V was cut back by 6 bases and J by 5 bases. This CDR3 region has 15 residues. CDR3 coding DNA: TGTGCCAGCAGGCACGGGACAGGGGCTGGGCACGAGCAGTACTTC. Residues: CASRHGTGAGHEQYF.

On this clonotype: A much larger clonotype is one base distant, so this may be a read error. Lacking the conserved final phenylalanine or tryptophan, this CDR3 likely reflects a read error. In nucleotides, the CDR3 is TGTGCCAGCAGTTACGGGACGGGAGAGTACGAGCAGTACTTG. Protein product: CASSYGTGEYEQYL. This chain joins TRBV6-6 and TRBJ2-7; perhaps TRBD2 as D (6 bases). CDR3 length: 14 amino acids. CDR1 MNHNY and CDR2 SVGAGI come from the germline V gene (reference sequence). Trimming left V 2 bases short and J 4 bases short, with 12 bases between.

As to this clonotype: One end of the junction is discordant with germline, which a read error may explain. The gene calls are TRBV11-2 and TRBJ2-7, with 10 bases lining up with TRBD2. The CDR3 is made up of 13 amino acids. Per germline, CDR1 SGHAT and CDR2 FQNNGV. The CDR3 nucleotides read TGTGCCAGCAGCTTCCCGGGGCTAGCGGGAGCTGATTTC. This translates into CASSFPGLAGADF.

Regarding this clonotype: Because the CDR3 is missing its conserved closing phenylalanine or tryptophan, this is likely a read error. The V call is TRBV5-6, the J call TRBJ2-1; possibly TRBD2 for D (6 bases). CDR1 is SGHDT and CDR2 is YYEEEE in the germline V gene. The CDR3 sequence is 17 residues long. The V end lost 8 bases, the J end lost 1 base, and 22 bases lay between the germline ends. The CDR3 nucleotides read TGTGCCAGTAGCCGACTGTGGGACTTGCTATCCTACAATGAGCAGTTCATC. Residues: CASSRLWDLLSYNEQFI.